This entry lists 13 T cell receptor beta chains sequenced from one sample in a study of T cells in women clearing cervical HPV infection. Using immunoSEQ multiplex PCR, the repertoire was profiled, and TCRdb retains in-frame clones only, with some absent. The sample totals roughly 30,000 clones. The specimen was blood buffy coat. The receptors derive from a woman aged 18-69 years with a cervical HPV16 infection that either progressed to CIN3+ or cleared (not recorded which).

With regard to this clone: The sequenced fragment ends 3 residues before the CDR3 boundary, so the rest is inferred from the germline J gene. This chain links TRBV20-1 with TRBJ2-7, with D unresolved. Trimming took off 3 bases at V and 1 base at J, with 13 bases between the two ends. The CDR3 runs 14 residues. Germline lookup yields CDR1 DFQATT and CDR2 SNEGSKA (reference sequence). This chain's CDR3 is CSARVDWLSYEQYF. CDR3 bases read: TGCAGTGCTAGGGTCGACTGGTTATCCTACGAG.

CDR3 amino acids: CASSGRDRVNEKLFF. Partial CDR3 DNA: TGTGCCAGCAGCGGACGGGACAGGGTTAATGAAAAA. The chain combines TRBV5-6 with TRBJ1-4; 9 bases map to TRBD1. The read is 3 residues too short to cover the CDR3 end, so that end is filled in from the germline J gene. The CDR3 has 15 amino acids. V gave up 4 bases and J gave up 4 bases; unmatched junction bases: 5. Per germline, CDR1 SGHDT and CDR2 YYEEEE.

With regard to this clone: The read terminates 3 residues ahead of where the CDR3 ends, so the germline J gene completes it. The chain joins TRBV5-1 to TRBJ1-4; TRBD1 is a possible D gene (5 bases). The V gene lost 2 bases and the J gene lost 2 bases, with 13 bases spanning the gap. CDR1 is SGHRS and CDR2 is YFSETQ in the germline V gene. This CDR3 is built from 16 residues. CDR3 residues: CASSLSPGGTNEKLFF. Partial CDR3 DNA: TGCGCCAGCAGCTTAAGTCCGGGGGGTACTAATGAAAAA.

On this clone itself: The CDR3 extends 3 residues past the end of the read, so its final part is completed from the germline J gene. The J gene is TRBJ1-1, the V gene TRBV19, with D tentatively TRBD1 (5 bases). Germline V gene data show CDR1 as LNHDA and CDR2 as SQIVND (reference sequence). The CDR3 consists of 16 residues. V was shortened by 7 bases and J by 6 bases, with 24 bases between the two germline ends. The covered CDR3 bases are TGTGCCAGTACCCCTTGGTCCGGGGGGGAAACCCCTGAA. This encodes CASTPWSGGETPE. The whole CDR3 protein is CASTPWSGGETPEAFF.

As for this clone: The read comes to an end 3 residues before the CDR3 does, leaving the germline J gene to fill in the end. J is TRBJ2-5 and V is TRBV30, with TRBD2 matching 9 bases. The CDR3 totals 15 residues. Germline V CDR1 and CDR2: GTSNPN, SVGIG (reference sequence). Trimming took 0 bases from V and 5 from J; bases not matched to a gene: 7. The sequenced part of the CDR3 DNA is TGTGCCTGGAGTGTAAATTCGGGACTAGCCGAGACC. Amino acids: CAWSVNSGLAET. The CDR3 as a whole reads CAWSVNSGLAETQYF.

In the case of this clone: The read comes to an end 3 residues before the CDR3 does, leaving the germline J gene to fill in the end. This chain uses TRBV24-1 with TRBJ2-5, with D perhaps TRBD2 (7 bases). V dropped 2 bases and J dropped 5 bases, with 17 bases sitting between them. In germline, CDR1 is KGHDR, CDR2 SFDVKD. This CDR3 is built from 16 residues. The CDR3 here is CATSDSLRGAGETQYF. Incomplete CDR3 DNA: TGTGCCACCAGTGATTCCCTCCGGGGGGCAGGGGAGACC.

In regard to this clone: The read is 3 residues too short to cover the CDR3 end, so that end is filled in from the germline J gene. The chain is built from TRBV7-9 and TRBJ2-1; maybe TRBD2 (5 bases). Per germline, CDR1 SEHNR and CDR2 FQNEAQ (reference sequence). The V and J ends lost 2 bases and 2 bases respectively, with 7 bases between them. There are 14 residues in the CDR3. The part of the CDR3 DNA that was read is TGTGCCAGCAGCTTATTAGCGACCTACAATGAG. Translation gives CASSLLATYNE. In full, the CDR3 is CASSLLATYNEQFF.

Here the CDR3 reads CSAPGTVNTEAFF. CDR3 DNA, as far as it was read: TGCAGTGCCCCCGGGACAGTGAACACTGAA. The V call is TRBV20-1, the J call TRBJ1-1; 7 bases line up with TRBD1. From the germline J gene comes the end of the CDR3, since the read stops 3 residues before it. The CDR3 is 13 residues long. With V trimmed by 6 bases and J by 0 bases, 4 bases remained unmatched. CDR1 is DFQATT and CDR2 is SNEGSKA in the germline V gene (reference sequence).

Details on this clone: The read terminates 3 residues ahead of where the CDR3 ends, so the germline J gene completes it. The genes are TRBV2 and TRBJ2-7; possibly TRBD2 for D (6 bases). The CDR3 has 15 residues. Germline loops: CDR1 SNHLY, CDR2 FYNNEI. The ends were cut back, 0 bases at V and 6 bases at J, with 15 bases in the middle. The CDR3 here is CASSEAPGLPGEQYF. CDR3 DNA (partial): TGTGCCAGCAGTGAAGCGCCGGGACTCCCTGGCGAG.

About this clone itself: Read coverage stops 3 residues before the CDR3 terminus; the germline J gene supplies the remainder. The rearrangement uses TRBV7-8 and TRBJ1-5, with a possible D match to TRBD1 (6 bases). Germline CDR1 SGHVS, CDR2 FQNEAQ. The CDR3 spans 13 residues. The V end was cut by 2 bases, the J end by 4 bases, with 6 bases between. CDR3 DNA (partial): TGTGCCAGCAGCTTACAGGGGAATCAGCCC. Translated: CASSLQGNQP. The whole CDR3 protein is CASSLQGNQPQHF.

As for this clone: The CDR3 goes on 3 residues after the read ends, and that part is filled in from the germline J gene. V is TRBV4-1 and J is TRBJ1-6; D ambiguous. This CDR3 has 18 residues. V lost 0 bases to trimming and J lost 0 bases, with 12 bases between them. The germline V gene has CDR1 MGHRA and CDR2 YSYEKL. The CDR3 bases that were read are TGCGCCAGCAGCCAAGATACAGACCAAAGCTCCTATAATTCACCC. Protein: CASSQDTDQSSYNSP. The complete CDR3 protein is CASSQDTDQSSYNSPLHF.

As for this clone: The read halts 3 residues ahead of the CDR3 end, with the missing end drawn from the germline J gene. J is TRBJ2-4 and V is TRBV20-1; TRBD2 agrees at 10 bases. The CDR3 has 14 residues. With V trimmed by 6 bases and J by 5 bases, 7 bases remained unmatched. Germline CDR1 reads DFQATT; CDR2 reads SNEGSKA (reference sequence). The part of the CDR3 DNA that was read is TGCAGTGCGTTGGGCAGCGGGGGGGAAAACATT. It is translated as CSALGSGGENI. The whole CDR3 protein reads CSALGSGGENIQYF.

About this clone itself: The CDR3 goes on 3 residues after the read ends, and that part is filled in from the germline J gene. The chain recombines TRBV5-1 with TRBJ2-7, with 7 bases lining up with TRBD1. The CDR3 is 15 amino acids. CDR1 and CDR2 from the germline V gene are SGHRS and YFSETQ. V lost 4 bases and J lost 0; bases outside the gene matches: 7. CDR3 DNA, as far as it was read: TGCGCCAGCAGCCCCGAGGGGGCCAGCTCCTACGAG. As protein: CASSPEGASSYE. The whole CDR3 protein is CASSPEGASSYEQYF.